This T cell receptor beta chain was obtained from a study of T cell responses to AZD1222 COVID-19 vaccine. Study-wide points: Baseline antibody screening turned up just six or seven seropositive AZD1222 recipients. Repertoires were collected only later (after the peak T cell response had occurred). Donors were mostly white British, more females; clonal diversity possibly underestimated.

The data were produced by immunoSEQ multiplex PCR, yet TCRdb's version contains in-frame clones alone and is incomplete. The sample records approximately 180,000 clones, 90% being singletons. Worth noting for this clone: As yet, its antigen is unknown.

Germline-derived CDR1 and CDR2 are LNHDA and SQIVND (reference sequence). J lost 6 bases, V lost 2 bases, and 5 bases had no gene match. This CDR3 region has 16 residues. Sequences were derived from peripheral blood, sampled on day 0 of AZD1222 vaccination. The source is an adult in good health. The chain links TRBV19 to TRBJ2-1; 12 bases fit TRBD2. DNA for the CDR3: TGTGCCAGTAGTATACCCTCACTAGCGGGGGGCAATGAGCAGTTCTTC. Its protein product is CASSIPSLAGGNEQFF.